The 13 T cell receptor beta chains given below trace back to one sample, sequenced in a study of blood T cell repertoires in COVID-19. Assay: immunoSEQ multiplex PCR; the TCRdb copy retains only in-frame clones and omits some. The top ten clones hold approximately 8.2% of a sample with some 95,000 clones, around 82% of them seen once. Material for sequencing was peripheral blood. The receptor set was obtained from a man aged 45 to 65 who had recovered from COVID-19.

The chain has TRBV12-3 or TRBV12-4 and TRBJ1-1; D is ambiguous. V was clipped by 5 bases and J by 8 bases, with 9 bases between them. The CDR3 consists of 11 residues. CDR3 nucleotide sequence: TGTGCCAGCAGTAATCCGGGAGAAGCTTTCTTT. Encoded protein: CASSNPGEAFF.

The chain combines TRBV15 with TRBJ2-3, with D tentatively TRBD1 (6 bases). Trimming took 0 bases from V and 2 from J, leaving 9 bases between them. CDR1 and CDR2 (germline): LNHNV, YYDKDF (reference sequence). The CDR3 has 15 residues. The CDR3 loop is CATSRDGQSTDTQYF. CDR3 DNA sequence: TGTGCCACCAGCAGAGATGGACAGTCCACAGATACGCAGTATTTT.

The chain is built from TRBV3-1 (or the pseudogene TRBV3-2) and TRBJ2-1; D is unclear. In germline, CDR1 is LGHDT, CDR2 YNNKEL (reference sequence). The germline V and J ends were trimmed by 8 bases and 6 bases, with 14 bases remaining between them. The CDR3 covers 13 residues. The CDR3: CASSLWATNEQFF. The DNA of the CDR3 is TGTGCCAGCTCACTCTGGGCTACCAATGAGCAGTTCTTC.

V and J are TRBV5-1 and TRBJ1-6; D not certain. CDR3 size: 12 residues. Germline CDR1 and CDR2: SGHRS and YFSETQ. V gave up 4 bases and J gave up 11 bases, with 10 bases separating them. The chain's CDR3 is CASSDTIPPLHF. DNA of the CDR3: TGCGCCAGCAGCGACACCATTCCACCCCTCCACTTT.

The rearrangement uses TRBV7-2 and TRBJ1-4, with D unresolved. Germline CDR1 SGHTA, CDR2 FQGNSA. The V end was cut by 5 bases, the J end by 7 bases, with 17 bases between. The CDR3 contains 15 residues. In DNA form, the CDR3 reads TGTGCCAGCAGCATACGTGGAGCGGCTGGTGAAAAACTGTTTTTT. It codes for CASSIRGAAGEKLFF.

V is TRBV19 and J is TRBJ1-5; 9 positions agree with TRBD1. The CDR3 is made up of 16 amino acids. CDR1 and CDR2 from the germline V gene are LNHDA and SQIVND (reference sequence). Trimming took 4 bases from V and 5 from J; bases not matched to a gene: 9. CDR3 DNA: TGTGCCAGTAGTACCACCGGGGGACAGGGCTATCAGCCCCAGCATTTT. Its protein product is CASSTTGGQGYQPQHF.

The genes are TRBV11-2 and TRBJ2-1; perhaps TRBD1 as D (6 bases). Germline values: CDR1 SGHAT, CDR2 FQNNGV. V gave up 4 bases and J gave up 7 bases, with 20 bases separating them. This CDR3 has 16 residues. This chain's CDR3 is CASSSYREGDKNEQFF. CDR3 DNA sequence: TGTGCCAGCAGCTCATACAGGGAAGGGGACAAGAATGAGCAGTTCTTC.

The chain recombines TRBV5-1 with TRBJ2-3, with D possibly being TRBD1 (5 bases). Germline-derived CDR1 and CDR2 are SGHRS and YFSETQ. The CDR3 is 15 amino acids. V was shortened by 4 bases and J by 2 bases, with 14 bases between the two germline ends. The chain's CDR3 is CASSPGQGLTDTQYF. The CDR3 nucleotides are TGCGCCAGCAGCCCCGGGCAGGGCCTCACAGATACGCAGTATTTT.

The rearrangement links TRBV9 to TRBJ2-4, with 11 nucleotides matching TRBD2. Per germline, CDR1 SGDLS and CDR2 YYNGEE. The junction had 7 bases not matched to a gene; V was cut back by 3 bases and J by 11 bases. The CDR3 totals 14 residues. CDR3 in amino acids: CASSAGTSGSVQYF. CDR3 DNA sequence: TGTGCCAGCAGCGCTGGGACTAGCGGTTCAGTTCAGTACTTC.

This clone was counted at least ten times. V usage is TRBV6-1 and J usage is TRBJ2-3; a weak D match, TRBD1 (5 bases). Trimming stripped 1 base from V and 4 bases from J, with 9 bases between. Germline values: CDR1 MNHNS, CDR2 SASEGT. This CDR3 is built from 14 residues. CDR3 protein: CASSEGGDADTQYF. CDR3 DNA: TGTGCCAGCAGTGAAGGGGGCGACGCAGATACGCAGTATTTT.

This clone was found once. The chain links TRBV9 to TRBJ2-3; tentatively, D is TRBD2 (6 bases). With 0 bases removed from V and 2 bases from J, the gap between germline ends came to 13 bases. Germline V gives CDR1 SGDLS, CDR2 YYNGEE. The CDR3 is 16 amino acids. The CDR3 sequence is CASSVVGSGATDTQYF. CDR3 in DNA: TGTGCCAGCAGCGTAGTAGGTAGCGGCGCCACAGATACGCAGTATTTT.

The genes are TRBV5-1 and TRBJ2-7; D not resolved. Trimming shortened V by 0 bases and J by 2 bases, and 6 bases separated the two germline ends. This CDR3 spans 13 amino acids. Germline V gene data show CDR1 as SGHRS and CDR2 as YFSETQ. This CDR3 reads CASSLAGTYEQYF. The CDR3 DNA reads TGCGCCAGCAGCTTGGCCGGTACCTACGAGCAGTACTTC.

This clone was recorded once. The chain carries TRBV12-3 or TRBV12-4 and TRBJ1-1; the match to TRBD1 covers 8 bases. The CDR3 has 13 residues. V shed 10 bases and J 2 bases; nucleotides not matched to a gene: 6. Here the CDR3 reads CAITQGGNTEAFF. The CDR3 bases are TGTGCCATCACACAGGGGGGTAACACTGAAGCTTTCTTT.